A selection of T cell receptor beta chains follows, all from one sample in a study of cytomegalovirus exposure and HLA in healthy donors. The table came from immunoSEQ multiplex PCR; TCRdb's copy has only in-frame clones and leaves some out. Seen here are 95,000 to 100,000 clones, about 81% observed once, and the top ten hold about 9.4%. The sample comprised PBMCs. The source of these receptors is a man aged 50-59 years in good health and CMV-seronegative. The CDR3 runs from the conserved cysteine through the conserved F or W. D genes are given only for firm matches. Only part of the rows carry a size: once, few, many, or a class if the clone is expanded.

j_call clone_size v_call d_call cdr3_aa cdr3_nt
TRBJ2-7 few TRBV5-1 - CASSLDRAPAEQYF TGCGCCAGCAGCTTGGACAGGGCCCCCGCCGAGCAGTACTTC
TRBJ2-1 - TRBV7-3 TRBD2 CASSLGGSTYNEQFF TGTGCCAGCAGCTTAGGCGGGAGTACCTACAATGAGCAGTTCTTC
TRBJ2-1 medium-sized TRBV7-9 TRBD2 CASKREMSYNEQFF TGTGCCAGCAAGCGGGAGATGTCCTACAATGAGCAGTTCTTC
TRBJ1-6 few TRBV14 - CASSQNSDPRYNSPLHF TGTGCCAGCAGCCAAAATTCGGATCCCAGGTATAATTCACCCCTCCACTTT
TRBJ2-7 many TRBV2 - CASSGGGWEGRYEQYF TGTGCCAGCAGCGGAGGGGGGTGGGAGGGCCGGTACGAGCAGTACTTC
TRBJ1-1 - TRBV7-3 - CASSLTAGNTEAFF TGTGCCAGCAGCTTAACGGCAGGGAACACTGAAGCTTTCTTT
TRBJ1-1 few TRBV30 - CAWSVVQDEAFF TGTGCCTGGAGTGTGGTGCAGGATGAAGCTTTCTTT
TRBJ2-5 - TRBV2 - CASGIARFGEQYF TGTGCCAGCGGAATAGCGCGATTTGGAGAGCAGTACTTC
TRBJ2-3 - TRBV30 TRBD2 CAWSPLASGGVTDTQYF TGTGCCTGGAGTCCTCTCGCTAGCGGGGGAGTCACAGATACGCAGTATTTT
TRBJ1-1 few TRBV11-3 - CASSLTGNTEAFF TGTGCCAGCAGCTTAACAGGGAACACTGAAGCTTTCTTT
TRBJ2-1 few TRBV5-1 - CASSPETGLNEQFF TGCGCCAGCAGCCCGGAAACGGGTCTTAATGAGCAGTTCTTC
TRBJ2-2 - TRBV18 TRBD2 CASSPTTSDTGELFF TGTGCCAGCTCACCGACGACTAGCGACACCGGGGAGCTGTTTTTT
TRBJ2-7 few TRBV30 - CAWRGTFPSEQYF TGTGCCTGGAGAGGGACATTCCCCTCAGAGCAGTACTTC
TRBJ2-7 - TRBV9 TRBD2 CASSVEASGFYEQYF TGTGCCAGCAGCGTAGAGGCTAGCGGGTTTTACGAGCAGTACTTC
TRBJ1-1 - TRBV6-6 TRBD1 CASSTSGTGLTEAFF TGTGCCAGCAGCACCTCCGGGACAGGTCTAACTGAAGCTTTCTTT
TRBJ2-1 - TRBV4-1 TRBD2 CASSQDEGLAGSEQFF TGCGCCAGCAGCCAAGATGAGGGACTAGCGGGAAGTGAGCAGTTCTTC
TRBJ2-7 few TRBV7-3 TRBD2 CASSLELAGGSQYF TGTGCCAGCAGCTTAGAACTAGCGGGGGGGTCGCAGTACTTC
TRBJ2-7 many TRBV5-1 - CASTGGPSTWEQYF TGCGCCAGCACCGGCGGGCCGTCCACCTGGGAGCAGTACTTC
TRBJ2-1 - TRBV30 - CAWSVSAPYGEQFF TGTGCCTGGAGTGTCTCCGCCCCTTACGGTGAGCAGTTCTTC
TRBJ2-1 - TRBV7-3 - CASSRDTGRNEQFF TGTGCCAGCAGCCGGGATACTGGGCGGAATGAGCAGTTCTTC
TRBJ2-1 - TRBV25-1 TRBD2 CASSDSSGMDEQFF TGTGCCAGCAGTGATTCTAGCGGAATGGATGAGCAGTTCTTC
TRBJ2-7 - TRBV4-1 TRBD2 CASSQDSAGTAYEQYF TGCGCCAGCAGCCAAGACTCAGCGGGGACCGCCTACGAGCAGTACTTC
TRBJ2-1 - TRBV9 - CASSVEGLNYNEQFF TGTGCCAGCAGCGTAGAGGGACTCAACTACAATGAGCAGTTCTTC
TRBJ1-1 - TRBV10-1 - CASTQDLNTEAFF TGCGCCAGCACACAGGACCTTAACACTGAAGCTTTCTTT